This note documents a single T cell receptor (beta chain) sequence. The antigen is not known. V gave up 5 bases and J gave up 3 bases; unmatched junction bases: 3. This CDR3 has 13 residues. The V gene's germline CDR1 is SGHVS and CDR2 FQNEAQ. This sample was included in a study of T-cell memory formation after mild COVID-19. TCRdb redid the calling of the 5' RACE reads with MiXCR, one entry per CDR3 protein. The repertoire includes about 110,000 distinct CDR3 sequences, 22% of them detected once, and approximately 40% sits in the top ten. Study results and limitations: Within pre-infection memory, some responding clones were found, suggesting cross-reactive memory joined.

The sequence was collected from a young man who had mild COVID-19 (a few samples of this study predate the infection). Cell type and time point are not known. Input material: PBMCs or a T cell subset sorted from them (not recorded which). J is TRBJ2-7 and V is TRBV7-8; 8 bases line up with TRBD1. CDR3 sequence: CASSEGQVYEQYF. In DNA form, the CDR3 reads TGTGCCAGCAGCGAGGGACAGGTCTACGAGCAGTACTTC.